The 9 T cell receptor beta chains listed next were all sequenced from one sample in a study of shared clonotypes between healthy human individuals. Assay used: immunoSEQ multiplex PCR; TCRdb lists only in-frame clones, some missing. Altogether some 2 million clones are present, around 96% being singletons, with the ten largest covering around 1.1%. Cells designated naive CD8 were CD45RO-negative and were positively selected for CCR7, with terminally differentiated effector memory CD45RA+ cells excluded. Sequenced: naive CD8+ T cells sorted from blood. The origin of the receptors is a man aged 18 to 30 in good health.

Regarding this clone: Other DNA sequences in this sample translate to the same CDR3. This rearrangement joins TRBV7-9 to TRBJ2-1, with unresolved D. The CDR3 is 14 amino acids. Germline V gene lookup returns CDR1 SEHNR and CDR2 FQNEAQ (reference sequence). V was trimmed by 0 bases and J by 3 bases, leaving 6 bases between them. The CDR3: CASSLAGGYNEQFF. Written as DNA, the CDR3 is TGTGCCAGCAGCTTAGCCGGCGGCTACAATGAGCAGTTCTTC.

This chain uses TRBV5-8 with TRBJ1-2, with 9 bases identical to TRBD1. Germline values: CDR1 SGHTS, CDR2 YDEGEE. This CDR3 has 15 residues. The V and J ends lost 1 base and 3 bases, in that order; junction bases with no gene match: 4. The CDR3 here is CASSLLQGADYGYTF. CDR3 coding DNA: TGTGCCAGCAGCTTGCTACAGGGGGCGGACTATGGCTACACCTTC.

As to this clone: At one boundary the junction diverges from the germline segment, which might be a read error. The chain has TRBV6-6 and TRBJ1-2, with TRBD1 identical over 7 bases. CDR3 length equals 11 residues. CDR1 is MNHNY, CDR2 SVGAGI, per germline (reference sequence). For the CDR3, the DNA is TGTGCCAGCAGCTACGCCGGGACAGACTTCTTC. Protein sequence: CASSYAGTDFF.

The chain uses TRBV6-5 and TRBJ2-7; D is undetermined. CDR1 is MNHEY and CDR2 is SVGAGI in the germline V gene. V was trimmed by 5 bases and J by 5 bases, leaving 10 bases between them. The CDR3 has 12 amino acids. This chain's CDR3 is CASSPQANEQYF. CDR3 sequence (DNA): TGTGCCAGCAGTCCCCAGGCCAACGAGCAGTACTTC.

A note on this clone: This same CDR3 is encoded by further DNA sequences in the sample. The chain is built from TRBV11-2 and TRBJ2-1; the D gene could be TRBD1 or TRBD2 (5 bases each). The CDR3 length is 14 residues. Germline loops: CDR1 SGHAT, CDR2 FQNNGV. With 0 bases removed from V and 4 bases from J, the gap between germline ends came to 7 bases. In DNA, the CDR3 is TGTGCCAGCAGCTTAGAGGGACCTTACAATGAGCAGTTCTTC. It translates to CASSLEGPYNEQFF.

This chain connects TRBV9 to TRBJ2-1; 8 nucleotides agree with TRBD2. This CDR3 region has 13 residues. V shed 5 bases, J shed 8 bases, and the junction held 6 bases outside the gene matches. Germline V gene lookup returns CDR1 SGDLS and CDR2 YYNGEE. CDR3 nucleotides: TGTGCCAGCAGTCTTAGCGGGAACGATGAGCAGTTCTTC. Protein product: CASSLSGNDEQFF.

The CDR3 DNA reads TGTGCTAGTGGCCTGTACAGGGCCCCCGGTGGGACTGAAGCTTTCTTT. It encodes CASGLYRAPGGTEAFF. J is TRBJ1-1 and V is TRBV12-5; D is perhaps TRBD1 (6 bases). V dropped 6 bases and J dropped 5 bases, with 22 bases sitting between them. The CDR3 consists of 16 residues. Germline V gives CDR1 LGHNT, CDR2 FRNRAP. The full variable domain, completed using reference TRBV12-5 and TRBJ1-1, is DARVTQTPRHKVTEMGQEVTMRCQPILGHNTVFWYRQTMMQGLELLAYFRNRAPLDDSGMPKDRFSAEMPDATLATLKIQPSEPRDSAVYFCASGLYRAPGGTEAFFGQGTRLTVV.

J is TRBJ1-5 and V is TRBV28, with D unclear. Trimming cost V 6 bases and J 2 bases, with 14 bases left between them. Germline loops: CDR1 MDHEN, CDR2 SYDVKM. The CDR3 contains 15 residues. CDR3 region: CASSLTTGGNQPQHF. CDR3 nucleotide sequence: TGTGCCAGCAGCCTTACGACCGGGGGCAATCAGCCCCAGCATTTT.

The chain joins TRBV4-1 to TRBJ2-7, with D possibly being TRBD1 or TRBD2 (7 bases each). This CDR3 is built from 15 residues. The germline CDR1 and CDR2 sequences are MGHRA and YSYEKL. V was cut by 1 base and J by 5 bases, with 15 bases left in between. This CDR3 is CASSQVPGGVDEQYF. CDR3 bases: TGCGCCAGCAGCCAAGTTCCAGGGGGGGTGGACGAGCAGTACTTC.